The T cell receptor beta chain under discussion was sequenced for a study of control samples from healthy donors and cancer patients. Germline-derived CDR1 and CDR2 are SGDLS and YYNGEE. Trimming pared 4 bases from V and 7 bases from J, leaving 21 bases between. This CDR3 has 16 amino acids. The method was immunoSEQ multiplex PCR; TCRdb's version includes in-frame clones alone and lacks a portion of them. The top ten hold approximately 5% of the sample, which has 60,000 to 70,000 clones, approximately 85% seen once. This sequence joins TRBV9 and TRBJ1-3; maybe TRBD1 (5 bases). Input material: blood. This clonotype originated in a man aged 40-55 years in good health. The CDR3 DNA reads TGTGCCAGCAGCCCACCGGGGGGGATTGACCGTAACACCATATATTTT. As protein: CASSPPGGIDRNTIYF. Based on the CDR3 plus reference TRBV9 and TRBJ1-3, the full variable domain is DSGVTQTPKHLITATGQRVTLRCSPRSGDLSVYWYQQSLDQGLQFLIQYYNGEERAKGNILERFSAQQFPDLHSELNLSSLELGDSALYFCASSPPGGIDRNTIYFGEGSWLTVV.